The rows below give T cell receptor beta chains drawn from one sample of a study of identical twins. TCRdb itself ran the 5' RACE reads through MiXCR, one entry per CDR3 protein. The repertoire holds 460,000 or so distinct CDR3 sequences, with about 14% as singletons. The sample was also reused in another study, on yellow fever vaccine responses in identical twins.

The specimen was CD4+ T cells sorted from blood. The receptors originated from a woman aged 18-35 years in good health. Each CDR3 is given with its conserved first and last residue. The order of the fields is clone size, V gene, J gene, D gene, CDR3 DNA, CDR3 protein. The D gene is left open where the match is weak. Not all rows give a size; the values are once, few, many and, for expanded clones, a class.

few	TRBV7-9	TRBJ2-7	.	TGTGCCAGCAGCTTTGACCTGGGATCCTACGAGCAGTACTTC	CASSFDLGSYEQYF
many	TRBV24-1	TRBJ2-5	.	TGTGCCACCAGTGACGAAACCAGGGGTGGGCAAGAGACCCAGTACTTC	CATSDETRGGQETQYF
.	TRBV25-1	TRBJ2-3	TRBD2	TGTGCCAGCAGTGAATTGAGCGGGAGAGCTGGGGATACGCAGTATTTT	CASSELSGRAGDTQYF
many	TRBV7-9	TRBJ2-1	TRBD2	TGTGCCAGCAGCTTATCCAGCGGGGGGCCTGATGAGCAGTTCTTC	CASSLSSGGPDEQFF
few	TRBV24-1	TRBJ2-1	.	TGTGCCAGCGCACTAACCAGGGGACGTCACTACAATGAGCAGTTCTTC	CASALTRGRHYNEQFF
few	TRBV12-3/TRBV12-4	TRBJ2-7	.	TGTGCCAGCAGCCTACTTAAAGACAGGAGCGAGCAGTACTTC	CASSLLKDRSEQYF
.	TRBV20-1	TRBJ2-2	.	TGCAGTGCCCGACAGACGAGGAACACCGGGGAGCTGTTTTTT	CSARQTRNTGELFF
many	TRBV12-3/TRBV12-4	TRBJ1-1	TRBD1	TGTGCCAGCGGCACCGGGACAGAGAACACTGAAGCTTTCTTT	CASGTGTENTEAFF
many	TRBV20-1	TRBJ2-1	.	TGCAGTGCAAGAAGAACGGGACTGAGCTACAATGAGCAGTTCTTC	CSARRTGLSYNEQFF
few	TRBV27	TRBJ2-7	TRBD2	TGTGCCAGCAGTCCCGGTAGCGGGATCTTTTCCTACGAGCAGTACTTC	CASSPGSGIFSYEQYF
.	TRBV20-1	TRBJ2-1	TRBD2	TGCAGTGCTCCTCCCGGCGGGAGGGCCGGTGAGCAGTTCTTC	CSAPPGGRAGEQFF
many	TRBV9	TRBJ2-1	.	TGTGCCAGCAGCGTTCTCGGGAGCTCCTACAATGAGCAGTTCTTC	CASSVLGSSYNEQFF
few	TRBV7-9	TRBJ1-6	.	TGTGCCAGCAGCTTACTAGGGCCCTCCATGGATTCACCCCTCCACTTT	CASSLLGPSMDSPLHF
.	TRBV5-1	TRBJ2-3	.	TGCGCCAGCAGCTTGGCAGGCAAAGTCGGTACGCAGTATTTT	CASSLAGKVGTQYF
few	TRBV3-1	TRBJ2-2	TRBD1	TGTGCCAGCAGACTCAAGGGGGGACAGGGGACCACCGGGGAGCTGTTTTTT	CASRLKGGQGTTGELFF
.	TRBV2	TRBJ1-5	.	TGTGCCAGCCGCGAACAGGTTGTCAACAATCAGCCCCAGCATTTT	CASREQVVNNQPQHF
.	TRBV7-3	TRBJ2-3	.	TGTGCCAGCAGCAAACGGGACGGTCGGGCAGATACGCAGTATTTT	CASSKRDGRADTQYF
few	TRBV2	TRBJ2-2	.	TGTGCCAGCAATATGGCCCGTTACACCGGGGAGCTGTTTTTT	CASNMARYTGELFF
.	TRBV28	TRBJ1-6	.	TGTGCCAGCAGTTTATCACTTACAAGCTCCTATAATTCACCCCTCCACTTT	CASSLSLTSSYNSPLHF
.	TRBV6-5	TRBJ2-3	.	TGTGCCAGCAGTTACTCTTACGGGGGCACAGATACGCAGTATTTT	CASSYSYGGTDTQYF
.	TRBV3-1	TRBJ2-1	.	TGTGCCAGCAGCCAAGCAGGCTCATACAATGAGCAGTTCTTC	CASSQAGSYNEQFF
.	TRBV3-1	TRBJ2-7	TRBD2	TGTGCCAGCAGCCAAGCAGGGCTAGCGGCCTCCTACGAGCAGTACTTC	CASSQAGLAASYEQYF
few	TRBV20-1	TRBJ1-4	.	TGCAGTGCTAGATTGGTGGGGACTGAAAAACTGTTTTTT	CSARLVGTEKLFF
.	TRBV20-1	TRBJ2-3	.	TGCAGTGCTAATGCAGGGGCATCTAGCACAGATACGCAGTATTTT	CSANAGASSTDTQYF
.	TRBV10-3	TRBJ2-2	.	TGTGCCATCAGGTCGGGGGCCGGCACCGGGGAGCTGTTTTTT	CAIRSGAGTGELFF
few	TRBV10-3	TRBJ1-4	.	TGTGCCATCAGTGTAGGGGTTGGTGAAAAACTGTTTTTT	CAISVGVGEKLFF
.	TRBV4-3	TRBJ2-2	.	TGCGCCAGCAGCCAAGATTCGGACCGGAACACCGGGGAGCTGTTTTTT	CASSQDSDRNTGELFF
.	TRBV6-2/TRBV6-3	TRBJ2-7	.	TGTGCCAGCAGGCTAGCGCCCAGCTCCTACGAGCAGTACTTC	CASRLAPSSYEQYF
.	TRBV7-8	TRBJ1-1	.	TGTGCCAGCAGCCTAATGGGACCGAACACTGAAGCTTTCTTT	CASSLMGPNTEAFF
.	TRBV7-2	TRBJ1-5	.	TGTGCCAGCAGCATCAGCACGGGACGCAATCAGCCCCAGCATTTT	CASSISTGRNQPQHF
few	TRBV5-5	TRBJ2-5	.	TGTGCCAGCAGCTTGGAAGGTCGACGGTCGGGGAAGACCCAGTACTTC	CASSLEGRRSGKTQYF
many	TRBV29-1	TRBJ2-3	TRBD1	TGCAGCGTTGCCCGGGACAGGGCCCCTTCAGATACGCAGTATTTT	CSVARDRAPSDTQYF
.	TRBV5-6	TRBJ1-3	.	TGTGCCAGCAGCTTACCCAGCTTAGCCTCCTCTGGAAACACCATATATTTT	CASSLPSLASSGNTIYF
few	TRBV7-9	TRBJ2-7	.	TGTGCCAGCAGCCGAGGGGCAGAAGCCACCTACGAGCAGTACTTC	CASSRGAEATYEQYF